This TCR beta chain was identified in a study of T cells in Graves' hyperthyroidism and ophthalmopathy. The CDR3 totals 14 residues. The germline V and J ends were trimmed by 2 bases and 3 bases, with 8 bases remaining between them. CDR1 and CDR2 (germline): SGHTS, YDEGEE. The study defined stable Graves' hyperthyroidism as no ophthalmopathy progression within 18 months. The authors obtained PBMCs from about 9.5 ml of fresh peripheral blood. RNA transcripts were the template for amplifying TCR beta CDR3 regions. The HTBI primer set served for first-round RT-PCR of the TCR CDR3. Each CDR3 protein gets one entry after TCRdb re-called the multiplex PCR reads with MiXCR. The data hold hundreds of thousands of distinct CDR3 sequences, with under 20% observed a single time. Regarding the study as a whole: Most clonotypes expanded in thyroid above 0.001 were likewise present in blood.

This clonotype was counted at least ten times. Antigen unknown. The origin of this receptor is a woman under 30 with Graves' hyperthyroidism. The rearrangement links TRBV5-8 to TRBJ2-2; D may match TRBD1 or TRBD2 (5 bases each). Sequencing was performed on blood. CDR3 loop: CASSFRGHTGELFF. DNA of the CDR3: TGTGCCAGCAGCTTCCGGGGCCACACCGGGGAGCTGTTTTTT.